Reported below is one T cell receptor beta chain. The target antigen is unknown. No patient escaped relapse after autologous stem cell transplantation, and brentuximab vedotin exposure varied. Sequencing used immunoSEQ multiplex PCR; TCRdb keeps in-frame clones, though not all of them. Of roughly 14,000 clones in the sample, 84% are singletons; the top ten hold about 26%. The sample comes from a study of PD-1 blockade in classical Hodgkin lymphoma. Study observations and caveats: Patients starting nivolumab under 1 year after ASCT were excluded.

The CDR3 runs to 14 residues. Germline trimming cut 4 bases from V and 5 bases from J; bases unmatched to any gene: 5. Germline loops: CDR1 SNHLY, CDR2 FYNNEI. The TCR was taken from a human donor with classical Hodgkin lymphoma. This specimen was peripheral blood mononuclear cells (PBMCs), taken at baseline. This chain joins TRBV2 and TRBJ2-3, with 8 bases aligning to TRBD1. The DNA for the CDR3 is TGTGCCAGCAGTGTTGGCAGGGGGCAAGATACGCAGTATTTT. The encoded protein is CASSVGRGQDTQYF.